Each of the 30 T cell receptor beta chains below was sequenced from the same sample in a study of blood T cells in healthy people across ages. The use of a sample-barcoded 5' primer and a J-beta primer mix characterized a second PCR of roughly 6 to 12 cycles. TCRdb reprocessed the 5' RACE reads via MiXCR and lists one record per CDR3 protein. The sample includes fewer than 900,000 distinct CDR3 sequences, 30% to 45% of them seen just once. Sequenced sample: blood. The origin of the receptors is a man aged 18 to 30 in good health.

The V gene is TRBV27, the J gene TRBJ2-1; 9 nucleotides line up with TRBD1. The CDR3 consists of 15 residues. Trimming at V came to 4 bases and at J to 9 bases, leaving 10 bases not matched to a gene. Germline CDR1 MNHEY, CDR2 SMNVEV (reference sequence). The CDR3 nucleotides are TGTGCCAGCAGTTATCAACAGGGGGCACCTCCTGAGCAGTTCTTC. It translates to CASSYQQGAPPEQFF.

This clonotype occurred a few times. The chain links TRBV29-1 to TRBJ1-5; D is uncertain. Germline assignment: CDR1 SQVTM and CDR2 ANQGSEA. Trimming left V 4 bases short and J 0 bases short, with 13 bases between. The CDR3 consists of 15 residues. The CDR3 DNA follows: TGCAGCGTTGCGGTCTCGGGGAATAGCAATCAGCCCCAGCATTTT. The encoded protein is CSVAVSGNSNQPQHF.

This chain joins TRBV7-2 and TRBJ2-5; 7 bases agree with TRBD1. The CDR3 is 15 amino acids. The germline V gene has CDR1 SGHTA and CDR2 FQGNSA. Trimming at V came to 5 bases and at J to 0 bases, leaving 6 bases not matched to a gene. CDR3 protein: CASSPKTGYQETQYF. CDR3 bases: TGTGCCAGCAGCCCAAAGACAGGGTACCAAGAGACCCAGTACTTC.

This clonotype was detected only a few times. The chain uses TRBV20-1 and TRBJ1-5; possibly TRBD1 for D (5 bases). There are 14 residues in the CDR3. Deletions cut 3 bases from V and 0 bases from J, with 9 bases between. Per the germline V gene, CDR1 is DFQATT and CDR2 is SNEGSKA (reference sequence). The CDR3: CSARQGSSNQPQHF. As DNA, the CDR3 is TGCAGTGCTAGGCAGGGATCTAGCAATCAGCCCCAGCATTTT.

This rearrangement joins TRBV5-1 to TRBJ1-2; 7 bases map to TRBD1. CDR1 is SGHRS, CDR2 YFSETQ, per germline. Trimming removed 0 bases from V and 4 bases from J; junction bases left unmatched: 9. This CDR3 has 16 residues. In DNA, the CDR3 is TGCGCCAGCAGCTTGGCCGAAGACAGGGCCGTCTATGGCTACACCTTC. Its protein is CASSLAEDRAVYGYTF.

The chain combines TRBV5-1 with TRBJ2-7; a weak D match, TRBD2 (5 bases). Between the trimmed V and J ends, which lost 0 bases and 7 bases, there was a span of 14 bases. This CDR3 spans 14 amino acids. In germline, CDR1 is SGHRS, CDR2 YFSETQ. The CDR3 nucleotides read TGCGCCAGCAGCTTGGGTCGGACTTTCGATGAGCAGTACTTC. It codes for CASSLGRTFDEQYF.

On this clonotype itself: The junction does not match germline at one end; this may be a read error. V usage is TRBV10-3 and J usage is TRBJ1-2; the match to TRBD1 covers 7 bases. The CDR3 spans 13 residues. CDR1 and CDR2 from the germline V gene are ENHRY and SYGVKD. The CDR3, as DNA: TGTGCCAACAGGGGCGGGGGTAACTATGACTACACCTTC. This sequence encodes CANRGGGNYDYTF.

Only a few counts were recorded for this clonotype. The CDR3, as DNA: TGTGCCACCAGCACCCCCTCGAGGGGGGATCAAGATACGCAGTATTTT. Translated: CATSTPSRGDQDTQYF. The chain couples TRBV15 to TRBJ2-3, with D perhaps assigned TRBD1 or TRBD2 (6 bases each). In germline, CDR1 is LNHNV, CDR2 YYDKDF (reference sequence). V lost 4 bases and J 5 bases, leaving 19 bases between the germline ends. The CDR3 extends over 16 amino acids.

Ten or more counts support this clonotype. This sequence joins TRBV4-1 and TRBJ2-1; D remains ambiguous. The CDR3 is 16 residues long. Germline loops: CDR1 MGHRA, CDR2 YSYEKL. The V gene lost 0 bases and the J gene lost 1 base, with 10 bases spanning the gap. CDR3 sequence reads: CASSQDPETSYNEQFF. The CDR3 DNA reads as TGCGCCAGCAGCCAAGATCCCGAGACTTCCTACAATGAGCAGTTCTTC.

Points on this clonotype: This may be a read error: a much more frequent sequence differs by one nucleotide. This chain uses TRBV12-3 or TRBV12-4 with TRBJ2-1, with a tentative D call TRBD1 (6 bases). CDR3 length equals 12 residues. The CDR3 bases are TGTGCCTGCAGTCGGACAGACCATGAGCAGTTCTTC. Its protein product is CACSRTDHEQFF.

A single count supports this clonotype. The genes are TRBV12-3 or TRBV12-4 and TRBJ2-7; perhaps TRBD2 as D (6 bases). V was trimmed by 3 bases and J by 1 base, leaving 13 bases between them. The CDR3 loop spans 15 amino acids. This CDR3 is CASSFNLAYSYEQYF. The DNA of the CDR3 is TGTGCCAGCAGTTTCAATCTAGCGTATTCCTACGAGCAGTACTTC.

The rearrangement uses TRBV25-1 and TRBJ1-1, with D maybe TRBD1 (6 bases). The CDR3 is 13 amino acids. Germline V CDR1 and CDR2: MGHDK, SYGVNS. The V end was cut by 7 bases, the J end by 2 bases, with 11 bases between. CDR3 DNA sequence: TGTGCCAGCATTAAACAGGGTAACACTGAAGCTTTCTTT. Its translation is CASIKQGNTEAFF.

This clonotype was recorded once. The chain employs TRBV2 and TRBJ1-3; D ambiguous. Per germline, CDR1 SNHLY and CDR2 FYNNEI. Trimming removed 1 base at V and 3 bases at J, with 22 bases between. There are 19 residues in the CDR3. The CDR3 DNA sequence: TGTGCCAGCAGTGAAGTCAGGAGGATTATTAATAGTCGTGGAAACACCATATATTTT. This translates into CASSEVRRIINSRGNTIYF.

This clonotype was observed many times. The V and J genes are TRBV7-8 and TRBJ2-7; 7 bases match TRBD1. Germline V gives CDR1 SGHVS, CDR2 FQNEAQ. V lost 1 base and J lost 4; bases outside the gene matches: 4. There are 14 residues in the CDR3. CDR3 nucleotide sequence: TGTGCCAGCAGCTTAGGAGGGACAGATTACGAGCAGTACTTC. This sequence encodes CASSLGGTDYEQYF.

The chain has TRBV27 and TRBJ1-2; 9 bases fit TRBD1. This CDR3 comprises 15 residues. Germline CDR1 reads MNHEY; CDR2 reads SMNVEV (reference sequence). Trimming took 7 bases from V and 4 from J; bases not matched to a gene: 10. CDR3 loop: CASKEGTGMVYGYTF. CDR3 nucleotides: TGTGCCAGCAAAGAAGGGACAGGGATGGTCTATGGCTACACCTTC.

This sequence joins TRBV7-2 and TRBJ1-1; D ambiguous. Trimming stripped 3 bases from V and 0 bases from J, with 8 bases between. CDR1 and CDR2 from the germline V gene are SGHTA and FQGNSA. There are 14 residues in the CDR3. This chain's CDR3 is CASSLGWMNTEAFF. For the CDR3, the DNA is TGTGCCAGCAGCTTGGGGTGGATGAACACTGAAGCTTTCTTT. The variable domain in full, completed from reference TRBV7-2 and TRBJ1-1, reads GAGVSQSPSNKVTEKGKDVELRCDPISGHTALYWYRQSLGQGLEFLIYFQGNSAPDKSGLPSDRFSAERTGGSVSTLTIQRTQQEDSAVYLCASSLGWMNTEAFFGQGTRLTVV.

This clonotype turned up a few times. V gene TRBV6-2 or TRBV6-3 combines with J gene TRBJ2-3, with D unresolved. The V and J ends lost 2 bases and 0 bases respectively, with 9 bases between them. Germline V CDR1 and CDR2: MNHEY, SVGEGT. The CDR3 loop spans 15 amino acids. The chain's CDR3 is CASSYRRLSTDTQYF. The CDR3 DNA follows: TGTGCCAGCAGTTACCGACGTCTCAGCACAGATACGCAGTATTTT.

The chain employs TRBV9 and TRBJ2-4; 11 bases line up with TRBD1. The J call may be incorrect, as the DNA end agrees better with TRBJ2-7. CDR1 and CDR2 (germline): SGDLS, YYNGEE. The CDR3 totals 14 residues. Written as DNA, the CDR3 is TGTGCCAGCAGCTTGACCGGGACAGGGGGCGAGCAGTACTTC. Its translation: CASSLTGTGGEQYF.

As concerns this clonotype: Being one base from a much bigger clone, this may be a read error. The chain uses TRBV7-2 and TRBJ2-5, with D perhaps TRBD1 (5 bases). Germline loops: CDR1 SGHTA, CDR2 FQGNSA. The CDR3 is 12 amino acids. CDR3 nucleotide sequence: TGTGCCAGCATCTTAGTAAGGGGTCGGCAGTACTTC. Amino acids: CASILVRGRQYF.

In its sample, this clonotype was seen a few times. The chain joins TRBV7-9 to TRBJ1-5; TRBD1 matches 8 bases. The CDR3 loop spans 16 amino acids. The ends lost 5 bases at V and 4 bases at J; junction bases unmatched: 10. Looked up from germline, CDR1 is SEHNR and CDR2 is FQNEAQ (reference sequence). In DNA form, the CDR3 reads TGTGCCAGCAGCCCAGGACAGGGAGGGGCTAATCAGCCCCAGCATTTT. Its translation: CASSPGQGGANQPQHF.

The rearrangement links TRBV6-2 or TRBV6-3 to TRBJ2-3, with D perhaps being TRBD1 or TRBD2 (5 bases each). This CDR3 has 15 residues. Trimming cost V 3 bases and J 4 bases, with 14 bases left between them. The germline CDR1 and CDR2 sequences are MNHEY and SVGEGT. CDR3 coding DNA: TGTGCCAGCAGTTATCGGAGACTACAGGCAGATACGCAGTATTTT. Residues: CASSYRRLQADTQYF.

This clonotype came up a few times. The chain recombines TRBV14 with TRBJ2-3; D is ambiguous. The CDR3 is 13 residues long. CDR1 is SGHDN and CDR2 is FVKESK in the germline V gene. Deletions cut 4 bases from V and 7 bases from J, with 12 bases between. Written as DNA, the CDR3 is TGTGCCAGCAGCCGAGATAGGGTCAATACGCAGTATTTT. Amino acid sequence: CASSRDRVNTQYF.

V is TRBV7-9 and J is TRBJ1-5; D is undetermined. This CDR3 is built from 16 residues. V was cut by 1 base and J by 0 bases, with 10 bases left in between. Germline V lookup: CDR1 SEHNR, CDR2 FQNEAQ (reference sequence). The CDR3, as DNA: TGTGCCAGCAGCTTAGAAGGTCAGGTTAGCAATCAGCCCCAGCATTTT. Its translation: CASSLEGQVSNQPQHF.

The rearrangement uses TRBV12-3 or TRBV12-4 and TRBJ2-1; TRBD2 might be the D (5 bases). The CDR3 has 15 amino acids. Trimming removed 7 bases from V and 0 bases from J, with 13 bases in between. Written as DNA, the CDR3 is TGTGCCAGCAAATTAACTGGACTCTCCTACAATGAGCAGTTCTTC. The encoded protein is CASKLTGLSYNEQFF.

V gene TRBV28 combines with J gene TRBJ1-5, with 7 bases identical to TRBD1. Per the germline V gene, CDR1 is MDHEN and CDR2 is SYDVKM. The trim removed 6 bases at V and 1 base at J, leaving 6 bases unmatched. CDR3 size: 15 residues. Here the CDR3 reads CASRSGQASNQPQHF. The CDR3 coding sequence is TGTGCCAGCAGATCCGGACAGGCGAGCAATCAGCCCCAGCATTTT.

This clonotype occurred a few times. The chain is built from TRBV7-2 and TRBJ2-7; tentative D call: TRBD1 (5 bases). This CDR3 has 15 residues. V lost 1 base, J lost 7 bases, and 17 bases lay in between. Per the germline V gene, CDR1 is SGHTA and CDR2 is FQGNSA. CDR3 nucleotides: TGTGCCAGCAGCTTAGAAAAGGGGTCCTACAATGAGCAGTACTTC. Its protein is CASSLEKGSYNEQYF.

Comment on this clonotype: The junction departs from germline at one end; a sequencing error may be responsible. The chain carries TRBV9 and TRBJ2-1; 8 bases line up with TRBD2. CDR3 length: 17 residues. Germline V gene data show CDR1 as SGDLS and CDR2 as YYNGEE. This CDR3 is CASSLSSGGGSPNERFF. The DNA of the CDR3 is TGTGCCAGCAGCCTAAGTAGTGGCGGGGGGTCTCCCAATGAGCGGTTCTTC.

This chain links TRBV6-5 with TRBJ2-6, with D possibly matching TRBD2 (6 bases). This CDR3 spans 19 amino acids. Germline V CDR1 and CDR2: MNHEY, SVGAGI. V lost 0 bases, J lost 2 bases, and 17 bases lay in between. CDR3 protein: CASSYSGVGGSTGANVLTF. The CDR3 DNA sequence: TGTGCCAGCAGTTACTCGGGAGTGGGGGGAAGCACTGGGGCCAACGTCCTGACTTTC.

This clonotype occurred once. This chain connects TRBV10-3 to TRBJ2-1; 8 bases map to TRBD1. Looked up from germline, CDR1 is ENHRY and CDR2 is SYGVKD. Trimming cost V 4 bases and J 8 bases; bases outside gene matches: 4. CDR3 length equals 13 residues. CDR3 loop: CAISVTGVDEQFF. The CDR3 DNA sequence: TGTGCCATCAGTGTGACAGGGGTAGATGAGCAGTTCTTC.

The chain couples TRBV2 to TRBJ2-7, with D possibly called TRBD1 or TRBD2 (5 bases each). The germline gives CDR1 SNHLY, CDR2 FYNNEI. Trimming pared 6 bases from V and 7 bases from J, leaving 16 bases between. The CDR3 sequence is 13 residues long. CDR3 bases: TGTGCCAGCAGCCAGGGACCCTACAATGAGCAGTACTTC. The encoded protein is CASSQGPYNEQYF.